The 16 T cell receptor beta chains below come from one sample, sequenced in a study of CXCR3-negative and CXCR3-positive naive CD8 T cells (dated by TCRdb to between 2019 and 2020). TCRdb records NextSeq 550 as the sequencer. The Human TCR Profiling Kit (MiLaboratory) was used to make UMI-labeled 5' RACE TRB cDNA libraries. TCRdb reprocessed the reads and lists each CDR3 protein sequence as a single entry, with no DNA. This sample's listing comprises some 4,000 distinct CDR3 sequences. Together, the top ten hold about 2% of the sample. Sequencing was performed on naive CXCR3- CD8+ T cells from blood. Per the publication, the cell subset or site label means: CD45RO-CCR7+CD27+CD95- naive CD8+ T cells lacking CXCR3 (TNR3-). These receptor sequences come from a human donor in good health. Some clones in this sample may be carry-over from other donors' samples.

The chain couples TRBV27 to TRBJ2-1; TCRdb names TRBD1, which stays unverified in the absence of DNA. Looked up from germline, CDR1 is MNHEY and CDR2 is SMNVEV (reference sequence). The CDR3 has 15 residues. CDR3: CASSYGTDSYNEQFF.

The CDR3 reads CSARYPSSYEQYF. The chain employs TRBV20-1 and TRBJ2-7. The length of the CDR3 is 13 residues. Per germline, CDR1 DFQATT and CDR2 SNEGSKA (reference sequence).

The chain couples TRBV20-1 to TRBJ2-7. Per germline, CDR1 DFQATT and CDR2 SNEGSKA (reference sequence). The CDR3 loop spans 11 amino acids. The CDR3 protein is CSGGSSYEQYF.

This sequence joins TRBV6-2 or TRBV6-3 and TRBJ2-1; TCRdb calls TRBD2, which cannot be checked without DNA. The CDR3 length is 17 residues. Germline V CDR1 and CDR2: MNHEY, SVGEGT. Here the CDR3 reads CASSFTSGGIYYNEQFF.

By frequency, this clonotype registers medium-sized. The chain links TRBV29-1 to TRBJ2-3; TCRdb proposes TRBD1, but this gene call is untestable without DNA. The CDR3 spans 14 residues. CDR1 is SQVTM, CDR2 ANQGSEA, per germline. The CDR3 reads CSVEGRGFTDTQYF.

This clonotype is medium-sized (0.01 to 0.1%) by frequency. This chain joins TRBV29-1 and TRBJ2-3; TCRdb designates TRBD2, a call that cannot be tested without DNA. Germline lookup yields CDR1 SQVTM and CDR2 ANQGSEA. The CDR3 consists of 18 residues. This CDR3 reads CSARITRASGASTDTQYF.

By frequency, this clonotype is medium-sized. The chain recombines TRBV29-1 with TRBJ2-7; the D call from TCRdb, TRBD1, cannot be confirmed without DNA. Germline CDR1 reads SQVTM; CDR2 reads ANQGSEA. CDR3 length: 12 residues. The CDR3 here is CSGGTGDYEQYF.

According to its frequency, this clonotype is medium-sized. J is TRBJ2-4 and V is TRBV19; TCRdb gives TRBD2 as the D gene, but with no DNA this cannot be confirmed. CDR1 and CDR2 from the germline V gene are LNHDA and SQIVND (reference sequence). The CDR3 is made up of 20 amino acids. The CDR3 reads CASSIGGVEYPKRAKNIQYF.

The gene calls are TRBV4-1 and TRBJ1-1. Looked up from germline, CDR1 is MGHRA and CDR2 is YSYEKL. The CDR3 runs to 13 residues. CDR3 loop: CASSQTGPFEAFF.

The chain uses TRBV12-3 or TRBV12-4 and TRBJ2-5; absent DNA, TCRdb's TRBD1 call cannot be checked. This CDR3 spans 15 amino acids. CDR3 protein: CASRKRQAEKETQYF.

CDR3 loop: CSPGLAGGRSSYNEQFF. The J gene is TRBJ2-1, the V gene TRBV20-1; the D gene TCRdb calls, TRBD2, cannot be checked with no DNA. CDR1 DFQATT and CDR2 SNEGSKA come from the germline V gene (reference sequence). The CDR3 sequence is 17 residues long.

Judged by frequency, this clonotype is medium-sized (0.01 to 0.1%). CDR3: CASSRDSNEKLFF. This rearrangement joins TRBV19 to TRBJ1-4; TCRdb designates TRBD1, a call that cannot be tested without DNA. Per germline, CDR1 LNHDA and CDR2 SQIVND (reference sequence). This CDR3 spans 13 amino acids.

By frequency, this clonotype registers medium-sized. CDR3 region: CASSFELAGYLDTQYF. The J gene is TRBJ2-3, the V gene TRBV27; the TCRdb call, TRBD2, lacks DNA for checking. This CDR3 comprises 16 residues. Germline assignment: CDR1 MNHEY and CDR2 SMNVEV (reference sequence).

This clonotype is called medium-sized based on its frequency. The rearrangement joins TRBV6-2 or TRBV6-3 to TRBJ2-1; TCRdb lists TRBD1, though no DNA is available to test this call. Germline lookup yields CDR1 MNHEY and CDR2 SVGEGT. CDR3 length equals 15 residues. This CDR3 reads CASSSDRAAHNEQFF.

The CDR3 reads CASSSTGVGSGQFF. V is TRBV6-5 and J is TRBJ2-1; TCRdb proposes TRBD1, but this gene call is untestable without DNA. CDR1 is MNHEY and CDR2 is SVGAGI in the germline V gene. The CDR3 sequence is 14 residues long.

Judged by frequency, this clonotype is medium-sized. The V and J genes are TRBV3-1 and TRBJ2-1; TCRdb reports TRBD2, a call that lacks DNA to check it against. Per germline, CDR1 LGHDT and CDR2 YNNKEL (reference sequence). This CDR3 has 14 residues. CDR3 loop: CASSQDDLGPEQFF.